Here is one TCR beta chain with its context. Some clones are missing from TCRdb's copy, which holds only in-frame ones; the method was immunoSEQ multiplex PCR. This table holds 200,000 to 250,000 clones, around nine tenths found once. Germline CDR1 reads MDHEN; CDR2 reads SYDVKM. CDR3 length: 15 amino acids. The V end was cut by 8 bases, the J end by 0 bases, with 14 bases between. These data belong to a study of blood T cell repertoires in COVID-19. This chain links TRBV28 with TRBJ1-5, with a tentative D call TRBD1 (5 bases). The receptor's source is a woman aged 18-29 years who had recovered from COVID-19. The specimen was PBMCs or T cells enriched from blood (not recorded which). CDR3 amino acids: CASVAGGNSNQPQHF. In DNA, the CDR3 is TGTGCCAGCGTTGCGGGGGGGAATAGCAATCAGCCCCAGCATTTT. Drawing the rest from reference TRBV28 and TRBJ1-5, the complete variable domain is DVKVTQSSRYLVKRTGEKVFLECVQDMDHENMFWYRQDPGLGLRLIYFSYDVKMKEKGDIPEGYSVSREKKERFSLILESASTNQTSMYLCASVAGGNSNQPQHFGDGTRLSIL.